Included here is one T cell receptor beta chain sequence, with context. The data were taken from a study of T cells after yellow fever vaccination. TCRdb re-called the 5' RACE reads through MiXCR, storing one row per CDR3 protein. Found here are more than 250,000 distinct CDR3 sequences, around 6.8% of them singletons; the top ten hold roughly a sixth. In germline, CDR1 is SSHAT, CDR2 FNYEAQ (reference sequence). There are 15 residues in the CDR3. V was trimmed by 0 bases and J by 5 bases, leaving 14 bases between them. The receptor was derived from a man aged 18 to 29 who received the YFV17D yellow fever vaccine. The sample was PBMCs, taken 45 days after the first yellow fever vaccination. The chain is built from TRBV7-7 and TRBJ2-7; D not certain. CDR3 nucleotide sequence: TGTGCCAGCAGCTTAGCTGTTGGCAGAGCTCACGAGCAGTACTTC. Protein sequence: CASSLAVGRAHEQYF.